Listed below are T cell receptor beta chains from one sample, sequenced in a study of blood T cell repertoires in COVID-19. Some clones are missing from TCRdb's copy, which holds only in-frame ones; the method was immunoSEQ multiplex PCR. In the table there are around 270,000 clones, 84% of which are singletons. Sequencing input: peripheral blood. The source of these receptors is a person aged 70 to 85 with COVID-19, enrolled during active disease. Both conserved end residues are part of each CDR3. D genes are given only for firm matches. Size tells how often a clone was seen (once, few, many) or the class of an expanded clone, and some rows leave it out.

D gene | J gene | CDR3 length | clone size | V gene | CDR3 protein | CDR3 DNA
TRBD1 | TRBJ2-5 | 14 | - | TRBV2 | CASGLDRGQETQYF | TGTGCCAGCGGGCTTGACAGGGGACAAGAGACCCAGTACTTC
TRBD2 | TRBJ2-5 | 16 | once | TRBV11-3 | CASSSGLAGPGETQYF | TGTGCCAGCAGCTCGGGACTAGCGGGACCGGGCGAGACCCAGTACTTC
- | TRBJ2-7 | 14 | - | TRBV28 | CASSLSGASHEQYF | TGTGCCAGCAGTTTATCAGGGGCTTCCCACGAGCAGTACTTC
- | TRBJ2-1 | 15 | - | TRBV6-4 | CASSESGNPYNEQFF | TGTGCCAGCAGTGAGAGCGGAAATCCCTACAATGAGCAGTTCTTC
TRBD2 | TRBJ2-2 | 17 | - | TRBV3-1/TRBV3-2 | CASSQIGTSGYTGELFF | TGTGCCAGCAGCCAAATCGGGACTAGCGGTTACACCGGGGAGCTGTTTTTT
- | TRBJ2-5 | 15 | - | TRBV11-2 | CASSLLPTTQETQYF | TGTGCCAGCAGCTTATTGCCGACTACACAAGAGACCCAGTACTTC
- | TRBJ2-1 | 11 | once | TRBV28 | CASRQGFAQFF | TGTGCCAGCAGACAGGGTTTTGCGCAGTTCTTC
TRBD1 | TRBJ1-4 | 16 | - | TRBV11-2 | CASRKSGGGIGEKLFF | TGTGCCAGCAGGAAGTCCGGAGGGGGCATAGGGGAAAAACTGTTTTTT
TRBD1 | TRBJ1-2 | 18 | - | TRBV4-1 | CASSQDLAPRQGGYGYTF | TGCGCCAGCAGCCAAGATTTGGCCCCCCGACAGGGGGGATATGGCTACACCTTC
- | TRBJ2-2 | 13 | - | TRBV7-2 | CAMTTRPAGELFF | TGTGCCATGACGACTAGACCAGCCGGGGAGCTGTTTTTT
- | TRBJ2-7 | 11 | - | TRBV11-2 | CASTSYYEQYF | TGTGCCAGCACTTCCTACTACGAGCAGTACTTC
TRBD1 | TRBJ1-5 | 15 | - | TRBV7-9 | CASSLAMGQEQPQHF | TGTGCCAGCAGCTTAGCGATGGGACAGGAGCAGCCCCAGCATTTT
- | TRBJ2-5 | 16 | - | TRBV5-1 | CASSSGLDASIETQYF | TGCGCCAGCAGCTCGGGACTGGATGCCTCCATTGAGACCCAGTACTTC
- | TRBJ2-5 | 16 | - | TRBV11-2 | CASSTSRGMEGSTQYF | TGTGCCAGCAGCACGAGCCGGGGTATGGAGGGGTCAACCCAGTACTTC
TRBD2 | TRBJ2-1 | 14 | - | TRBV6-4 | CASSDSGGANEQFF | TGTGCCAGCAGTGACAGCGGGGGGGCCAATGAGCAGTTCTTC
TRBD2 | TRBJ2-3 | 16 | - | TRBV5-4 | CASSSLVGGAGNTQYF | TGTGCCAGCAGCTCCCTGGTGGGAGGGGCAGGGAATACGCAGTATTTT
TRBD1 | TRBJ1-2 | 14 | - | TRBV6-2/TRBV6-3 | CASSYFGTGNGYTF | TGTGCCAGCAGTTATTTTGGGACAGGGAATGGCTACACCTTC
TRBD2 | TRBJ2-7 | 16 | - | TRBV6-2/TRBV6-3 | CASSYPRLAGVYEQYF | TGTGCCAGCAGTTACCCTAGACTAGCGGGGGTCTACGAGCAGTACTTC
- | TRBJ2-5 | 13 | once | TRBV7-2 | CASSARQEETQYF | TGTGCCAGCAGCGCCCGACAGGAAGAGACCCAGTACTTC
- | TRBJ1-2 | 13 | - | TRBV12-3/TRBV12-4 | CASSLTRDYGYTF | TGTGCCAGCAGTCTTACACGGGACTATGGCTACACCTTC
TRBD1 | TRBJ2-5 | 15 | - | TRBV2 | CASSVQGVSGETQYF | TGTGCCAGCAGTGTACAGGGGGTCTCCGGTGAGACCCAGTACTTC
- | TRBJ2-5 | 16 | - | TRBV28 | CASSFRFGGRQETQYF | TGTGCCAGCAGTTTTAGGTTTGGAGGAAGGCAAGAGACCCAGTACTTC
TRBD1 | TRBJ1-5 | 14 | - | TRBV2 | CASSRTGGNQPQHF | TGTGCCAGCAGCAGGACAGGGGGCAATCAGCCCCAGCATTTT